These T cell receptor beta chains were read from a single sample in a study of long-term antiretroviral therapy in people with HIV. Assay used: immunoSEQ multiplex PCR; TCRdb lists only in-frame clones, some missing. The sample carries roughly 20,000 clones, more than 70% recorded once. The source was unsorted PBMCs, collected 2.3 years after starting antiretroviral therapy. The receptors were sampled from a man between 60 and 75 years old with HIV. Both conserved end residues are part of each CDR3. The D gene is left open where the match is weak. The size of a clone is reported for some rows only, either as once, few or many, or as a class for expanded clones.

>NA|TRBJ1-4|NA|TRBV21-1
CASSNARATTATNEKLFF
TGTGCCAGCAGCAACGCCCGGGCGACAACCGCAACTAATGAAAAACTGTTTTTT
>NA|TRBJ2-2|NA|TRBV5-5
CASSLVLVWSGELFF
TGTGCCAGCAGCTTGGTACTAGTGTGGTCCGGGGAGCTGTTTTTT
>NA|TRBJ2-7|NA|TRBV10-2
CASSGRQLAYEQYF
TGCGCCAGCAGTGGGAGGCAGCTGGCCTACGAGCAGTACTTC
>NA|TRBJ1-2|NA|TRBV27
CASRDGPGRRGGYTF
TGTGCCAGCAGAGACGGACCGGGACGGCGGGGTGGCTACACCTTC
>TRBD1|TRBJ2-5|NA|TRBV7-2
CASSYPGQGGTQYF
TGTGCCAGCAGCTACCCGGGACAGGGTGGGACCCAGTACTTC
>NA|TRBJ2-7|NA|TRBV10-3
CAISESLATSYEQYF
TGTGCCATCAGTGAGTCCTTAGCCACAAGCTACGAGCAGTACTTC
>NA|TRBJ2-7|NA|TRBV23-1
CASSQSRQDPLEQYF
TGCGCCAGCAGTCAATCGAGGCAGGACCCGCTCGAGCAGTACTTC
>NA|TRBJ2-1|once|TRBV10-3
CAISPSDYNEQFF
TGTGCCATCAGTCCTAGCGACTACAATGAGCAGTTCTTC
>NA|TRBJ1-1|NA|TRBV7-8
CASSPQTGGVMAFF
TGTGCCAGCAGCCCCCAAACGGGGGGCGTGATGGCTTTCTTT
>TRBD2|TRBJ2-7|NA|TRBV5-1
CASSWGLAEAYEQYF
TGCGCCAGCAGCTGGGGACTAGCGGAGGCCTACGAGCAGTACTTC
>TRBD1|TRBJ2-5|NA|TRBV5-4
CASSLNTGGWGTQYF
TGTGCCAGCAGCCTCAATACAGGGGGCTGGGGGACCCAGTACTTC
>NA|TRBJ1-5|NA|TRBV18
CASSPATSNQPQHF
TGTGCCAGCTCACCGGCCACTTCCAATCAGCCCCAGCATTTT
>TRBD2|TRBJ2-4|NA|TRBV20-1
CSARGLAGEYF
TGCAGTGCTAGGGGACTAGCGGGCGAGTACTTC
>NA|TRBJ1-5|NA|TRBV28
CASSLSHGGRWGQPQHF
TGTGCCAGCAGTTTATCCCATGGGGGACGGTGGGGTCAGCCCCAGCATTTT
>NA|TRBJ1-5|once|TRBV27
CASRLNRESNQPQHF
TGTGCCAGCAGATTAAACAGGGAAAGCAATCAGCCCCAGCATTTT
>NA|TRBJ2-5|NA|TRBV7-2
CASSYRGEETQYF
TGTGCCAGCAGCTACCGGGGCGAAGAGACCCAGTACTTC
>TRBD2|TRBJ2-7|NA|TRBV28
CASKLAGGSYEQYF
TGTGCCAGCAAACTAGCGGGGGGGAGCTACGAGCAGTACTTC
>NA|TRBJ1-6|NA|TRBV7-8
CASSLVLWNSPLHF
TGTGCCAGCAGCTTAGTGCTATGGAATTCACCCCTCCACTTT
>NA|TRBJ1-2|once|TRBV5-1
CASSLEDYGYTF
TGCGCCAGCAGCTTGGAAGACTATGGCTACACCTTC
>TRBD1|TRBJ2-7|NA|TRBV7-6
CASSSPGTVGYEQYF
TGTGCCAGCAGCTCCCCCGGGACAGTCGGCTACGAGCAGTACTTC
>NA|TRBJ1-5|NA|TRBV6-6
CASSGVGEGGNQPQHF
TGTGCCAGCAGTGGGGTAGGTGAGGGGGGGAATCAGCCCCAGCATTTT
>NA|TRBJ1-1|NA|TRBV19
CASSIWGSAEAFF
TGTGCCAGTAGTATATGGGGGAGCGCTGAAGCTTTCTTT